The rows below give T cell receptor beta chains drawn from one sample of a study of vaccination and CD4 T cells after COVID-19. TCRdb re-called the PCR reads with MiXCR, one entry per CDR3 protein. The sample holds some 29,000 distinct CDR3 sequences; 51% are singletons and the top ten take roughly 5.5%. Sequenced material: CD4+ T cells from blood, taken about 7 months after SARS-CoV-2 vaccination. The receptors shown here come from a human donor who had recovered from COVID-19. The CDR3 runs from the conserved cysteine through the conserved F or W. The order of the fields is J gene, V gene, clone size, D gene, CDR3 DNA, CDR3 protein. D genes are given only for firm matches. A row's size may be missing; if present it is once, few, many or a size class.

TRBJ1-2,TRBV28,few,.,TGTGCCAGCAGTAATCCGGGGGAGGTAGGCACCTTC,CASSNPGEVGTF
TRBJ2-3,TRBV11-3,.,.,TGTGCCAGCAGCTTAGCCCAGCGAGATACGCAGTATTTT,CASSLAQRDTQYF
TRBJ1-3,TRBV20-1,.,TRBD1,TGCAGTGCTGGGGACAGGGGGTCGGGAAACACCATATATTTT,CSAGDRGSGNTIYF
TRBJ2-3,TRBV7-9,few,TRBD2,TGTGCCAGCAGCACCCGAGGACTAGCGAACATGATAACAGATACGCAGTATTTT,CASSTRGLANMITDTQYF
TRBJ1-5,TRBV7-8,.,.,TGTGCCAGCAGCAGCCCCTCCAATCAGCCCCAGCATTTT,CASSSPSNQPQHF
TRBJ1-6,TRBV6-5,.,.,TGTGCCAGCAGTTACTCGCGGACGGCTAATTCACCCCTCCACTTT,CASSYSRTANSPLHF
TRBJ2-7,TRBV27,.,.,TGTGCCAGCAGCCCCCAGCGTGGGAGAAACTCTTACGAGCAGTACTTC,CASSPQRGRNSYEQYF
TRBJ1-3,TRBV15,few,.,TGTGCCACCAGCCTCAATACTGGAAACACCATATATTTT,CATSLNTGNTIYF
TRBJ2-2,TRBV6-1,.,TRBD1,TGTGCCAGTACCGTTGGGACAGGGGATCCCGGGGAGCTGTTTTTT,CASTVGTGDPGELFF
TRBJ1-1,TRBV7-9,few,TRBD1,TGTGCCAGCAGCTCGGACAGGGGTAAGAACACTGAAGCTTTCTTT,CASSSDRGKNTEAFF
TRBJ2-1,TRBV20-1,.,TRBD1,TGCAGTGAACGACAGGGTTTTGTCCTCTACAATGAGCAGTTCTTC,CSERQGFVLYNEQFF
TRBJ2-3,TRBV10-1,.,.,TGCGCCAGCAGTTTGACTCGGGACACAGATACGCAGTATTTT,CASSLTRDTDTQYF
TRBJ2-1,TRBV19,.,.,TGTGCCAGTAGGACACCTATACAGGGCAATGAGCAGTTCTTC,CASRTPIQGNEQFF
TRBJ1-1,TRBV4-3,.,TRBD1,TGCGCCAGCAGCCAAGATACAGGGGTCACTGAAGCTTTCTTT,CASSQDTGVTEAFF
TRBJ2-5,TRBV28,once,TRBD2,TGTGCCAGCAGTCTCCAGACTAGCGGGACAGAGACCCAGTACTTC,CASSLQTSGTETQYF
TRBJ1-2,TRBV6-1,few,TRBD1,TGTGCCAGCAGTCAAGCCCCCGGGACAGACTATGGCTACACCTTC,CASSQAPGTDYGYTF
TRBJ2-3,TRBV7-9,.,TRBD1,TGTGCCAGCAGCTTGGGACAGGGATTAGCGACGCAGTATTTT,CASSLGQGLATQYF
TRBJ2-1,TRBV7-2,.,.,TGTGCCAGCGACTCAGTGGGATCCTACAATGAGCAGTTCTTC,CASDSVGSYNEQFF
TRBJ2-5,TRBV7-7,.,TRBD1,TGTGCCAGCAGCTTAGTTCGGGGAGGCGGGGACAGGGCTGAGACCCAGTACTTC,CASSLVRGGGDRAETQYF
TRBJ2-2,TRBV7-8,few,TRBD1,TGTGCCAGCAGCATAAACAGGGGGCCGACCGGGGAGCTGTTTTTT,CASSINRGPTGELFF
TRBJ1-1,TRBV20-1,medium-sized,.,TGCAGTGCTAACGGGGTTACGAGTGAAGCTTTCTTT,CSANGVTSEAFF
TRBJ1-5,TRBV7-2,few,.,TGTGCCAGCAGCTCCTCACAGCTCAATCAGCCCCAGCATTTT,CASSSSQLNQPQHF
TRBJ1-1,TRBV20-1,once,.,TGCAGTGGTATTTCCGAGGGCCTGGCTTTCTTT,CSGISEGLAFF
TRBJ2-2,TRBV7-8,few,TRBD1,TGTGCCAGCAGCTTAGCGCGACAGGGTCAAACCGGGGAGCTGTTTTTT,CASSLARQGQTGELFF
TRBJ1-2,TRBV10-3,few,.,TGTGCCATCAGTGGTACGGGTAACAAGGACTATGGCTACACCTTC,CAISGTGNKDYGYTF
TRBJ1-2,TRBV28,.,.,TGTGCCAGCATGGTAGGAAACTATGGCTACACCTTC,CASMVGNYGYTF
TRBJ2-3,TRBV14,.,.,TGTGCCAGCAGCCAAGATCCGGGGGTGGATACGCAGTATTTT,CASSQDPGVDTQYF
TRBJ2-3,TRBV7-9,.,.,TGTGCCAGCAGCGATGCCGACGGATTCACAGATACGCAGTATTTT,CASSDADGFTDTQYF
TRBJ2-3,TRBV20-1,few,.,TGCAGTGCTAGCCCGGTCCTGGATACGCAGTATTTT,CSASPVLDTQYF